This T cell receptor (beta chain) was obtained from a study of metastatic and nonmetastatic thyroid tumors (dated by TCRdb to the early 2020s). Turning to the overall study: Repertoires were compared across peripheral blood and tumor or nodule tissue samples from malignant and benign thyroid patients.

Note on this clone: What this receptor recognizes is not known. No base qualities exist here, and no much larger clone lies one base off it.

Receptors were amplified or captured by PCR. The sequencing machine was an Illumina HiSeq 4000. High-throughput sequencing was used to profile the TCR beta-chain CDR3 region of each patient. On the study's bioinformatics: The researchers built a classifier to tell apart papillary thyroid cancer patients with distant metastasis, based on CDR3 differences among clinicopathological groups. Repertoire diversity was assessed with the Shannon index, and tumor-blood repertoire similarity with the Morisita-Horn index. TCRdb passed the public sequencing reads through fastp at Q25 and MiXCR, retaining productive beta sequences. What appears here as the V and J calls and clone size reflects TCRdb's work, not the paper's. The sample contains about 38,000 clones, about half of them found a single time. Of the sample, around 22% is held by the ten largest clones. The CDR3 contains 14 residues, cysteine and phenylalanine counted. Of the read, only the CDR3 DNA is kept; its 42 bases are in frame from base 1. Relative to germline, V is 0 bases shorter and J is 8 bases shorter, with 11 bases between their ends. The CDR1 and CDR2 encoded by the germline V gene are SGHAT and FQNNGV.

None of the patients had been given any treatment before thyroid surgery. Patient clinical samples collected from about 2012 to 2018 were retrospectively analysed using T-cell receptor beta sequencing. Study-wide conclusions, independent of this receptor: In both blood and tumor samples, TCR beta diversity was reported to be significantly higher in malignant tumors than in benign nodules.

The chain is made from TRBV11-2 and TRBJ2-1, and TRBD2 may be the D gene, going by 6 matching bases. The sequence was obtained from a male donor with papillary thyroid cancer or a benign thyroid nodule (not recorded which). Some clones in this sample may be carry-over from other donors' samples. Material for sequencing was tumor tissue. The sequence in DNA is TGTGCCAGCAGCTTAGACGGGAGTCTAGATGAGCAGTTCTTC. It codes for CASSLDGSLDEQFF.